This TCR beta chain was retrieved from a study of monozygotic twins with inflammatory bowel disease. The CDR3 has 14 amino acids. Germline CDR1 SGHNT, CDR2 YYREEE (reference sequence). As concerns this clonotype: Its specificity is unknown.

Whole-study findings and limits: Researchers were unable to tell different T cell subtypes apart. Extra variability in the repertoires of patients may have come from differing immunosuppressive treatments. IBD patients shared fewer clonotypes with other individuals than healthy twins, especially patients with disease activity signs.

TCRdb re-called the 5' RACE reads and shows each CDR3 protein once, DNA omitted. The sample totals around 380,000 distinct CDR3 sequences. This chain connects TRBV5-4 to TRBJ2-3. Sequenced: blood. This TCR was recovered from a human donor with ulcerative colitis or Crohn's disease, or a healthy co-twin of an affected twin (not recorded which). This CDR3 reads CASSVDRGTDTQYF.